These 27 T cell receptor beta chains came from one sample sequenced in a study of blood T cell repertoires in COVID-19. Sequencing used immunoSEQ multiplex PCR; TCRdb keeps in-frame clones, though not all of them. The sample shows roughly 700,000 clones, about 90% of them seen only once. The sample taken for sequencing was peripheral blood. These receptors all stem from a woman under 30 with acute or convalescent COVID-19.

This clone was observed a single time. The chain uses TRBV13 and TRBJ1-1; possible D gene TRBD1, 5 bases. Trimming stripped 4 bases from V and 0 bases from J, with 9 bases between. The CDR3 consists of 14 residues. Germline lookup yields CDR1 PRHDT and CDR2 FYEKMQ (reference sequence). CDR3 in DNA: TGTGCCAGCAGCTCCGGGGGGATGAACACTGAAGCTTTCTTT. The encoded protein is CASSSGGMNTEAFF.

The V gene is TRBV7-9, the J gene TRBJ1-2, with D unclear. V lost 1 base to trimming and J lost 0 bases, with 9 bases between them. Germline values: CDR1 SEHNR, CDR2 FQNEAQ (reference sequence). CDR3 length equals 15 residues. CDR3 DNA: TGTGCCAGCAGCTTAGGGCTGGCGGCTAACTATGGCTACACCTTC. This translates into CASSLGLAANYGYTF.

The chain uses TRBV18 and TRBJ2-2, with 9 bases matching TRBD1. Germline V lookup: CDR1 KGHSH, CDR2 LQKENI. The junction had 5 bases not matched to a gene; V was cut back by 3 bases and J by 3 bases. This CDR3 is built from 16 residues. Here the CDR3 reads CASSPAGQGHTGELFF. CDR3 nucleotide sequence: TGTGCCAGCTCACCGGCGGGACAGGGTCACACCGGGGAGCTGTTTTTT. Based on the CDR3 plus reference TRBV18 and TRBJ2-2, the full variable domain is NAGVMQNPRHLVRRRGQEARLRCSPMKGHSHVYWYRQLPEEGLKFMVYLQKENIIDESGMPKERFSAEFPKEGPSILRIQQVVRGDSAAYFCASSPAGQGHTGELFFGEGSRLTVL.

The gene calls are TRBV5-6 and TRBJ1-2; D gene uncertain. Deletions cut 0 bases from V and 8 bases from J, with 11 bases between. This CDR3 has 13 residues. CDR1 is SGHDT, CDR2 YYEEEE, per germline. The CDR3 loop reads CASSLGGSFGYTF. The CDR3 DNA reads TGTGCCAGCAGCTTGGGCGGTTCCTTCGGCTACACCTTC. The full variable domain, completed using reference TRBV5-6 and TRBJ1-2, is DAGVTQSPTHLIKTRGQQVTLRCSPKSGHDTVSWYQQALGQGPQFIFQYYEEEERQRGNFPDRFSGHQFPNYSSELNVNALLLGDSALYLCASSLGGSFGYTFGSGTRLTVV.

This chain connects TRBV19 to TRBJ2-2; TRBD1 matches at 9 bases. Germline V CDR1 and CDR2: LNHDA, SQIVND (reference sequence). V was pared by 3 bases and J by 6 bases, with 11 bases of the junction left unmatched. The CDR3 is 17 residues long. This CDR3 reads CASSMAAGTGSPGELFF. The CDR3 region has the DNA TGTGCCAGTAGTATGGCTGCTGGGACAGGGAGTCCCGGGGAGCTGTTTTTT.

The chain employs TRBV3-1 (or the pseudogene TRBV3-2) and TRBJ2-3; 7 bases agree with TRBD2. The CDR3 extends over 16 amino acids. The V gene end was trimmed by 5 bases and the J gene end by 4 bases; junction bases not matched to a gene: 12. Germline assignment: CDR1 LGHDT and CDR2 YNNKEL (reference sequence). Here the CDR3 reads CASSAKLAFGADTQYF. The CDR3 bases are TGTGCCAGCAGCGCCAAACTAGCGTTTGGGGCAGATACGCAGTATTTT.

Here the CDR3 reads CASSSGQTVTYGNTIYF. The DNA of the CDR3 is TGCGCCAGCAGCTCAGGACAGACCGTTACCTATGGAAACACCATATATTTT. J is TRBJ1-3 and V is TRBV5-1, with D perhaps matching TRBD1 (6 bases). Per the germline V gene, CDR1 is SGHRS and CDR2 is YFSETQ. Trimming cost V 3 bases and J 3 bases, with 19 bases left between them. The length of the CDR3 is 17 residues.

The CDR3 coding sequence is TGTGCCAGCCATGGGAACGACAGGGTAGGGAGGGAGACCCAGTACTTC. It encodes CASHGNDRVGRETQYF. This chain connects TRBV3-1 (or the pseudogene TRBV3-2) to TRBJ2-5; a weak D match, TRBD1 (7 bases). V lost 8 bases and J 5 bases, leaving 24 bases between the germline ends. There are 16 residues in the CDR3. Germline values: CDR1 LGHDT, CDR2 YNNKEL (reference sequence).

This sequence joins TRBV2 and TRBJ2-1; 9 nucleotides match TRBD1. Per the germline V gene, CDR1 is SNHLY and CDR2 is FYNNEI. V lost 6 bases to trimming and J lost 8 bases; unmatched junction nucleotides: 11. CDR3 length: 15 amino acids. CDR3 DNA: TGTGCCAGCAGCGGTACCGGGACAGGGCCGGATGAGCAGTTCTTC. Translating gives CASSGTGTGPDEQFF.

This clone was detected only a few times. The chain carries TRBV9 and TRBJ1-2, with TRBD1 identical over 12 bases. The CDR3 is 15 amino acids. Germline values: CDR1 SGDLS, CDR2 YYNGEE. Germline trimming cut 0 bases from V and 8 bases from J; bases unmatched to any gene: 5. The CDR3 DNA reads TGTGCCAGCAGCGTAGCGGGACAGGGGGCGAGGGGCTACACCTTC. Translating it yields CASSVAGQGARGYTF. Using reference TRBV9 and TRBJ1-2 for the parts outside the CDR3, the full variable domain is DSGVTQTPKHLITATGQRVTLRCSPRSGDLSVYWYQQSLDQGLQFLIQYYNGEERAKGNILERFSAQQFPDLHSELNLSSLELGDSALYFCASSVAGQGARGYTFGSGTRLTVV.

The rearrangement joins TRBV30 to TRBJ1-1; D is unresolved. The V gene lost 3 bases and the J gene lost 4 bases, with 15 bases spanning the gap. This CDR3 spans 14 amino acids. The germline V gene encodes CDR1 GTSNPN and CDR2 SVGIG (reference sequence). CDR3 residues: CAWSPPSGSTEAFF. CDR3 coding DNA: TGTGCCTGGAGCCCCCCGTCCGGTTCCACTGAAGCTTTCTTT.

The chain's CDR3 is CASLRQGPTGELFF. In DNA form, the CDR3 reads TGCGCCAGCCTGCGGCAGGGTCCCACCGGGGAGCTGTTTTTT. J is TRBJ2-2 and V is TRBV10-2, with D maybe TRBD1 (5 bases). The CDR3 length is 14 residues. V was clipped by 8 bases and J by 4 bases, with 14 bases between them. CDR1 and CDR2 (germline): WSHSY, SAAADI.

The rearrangement joins TRBV2 to TRBJ1-6; TRBD1 aligns across 7 bases. Germline CDR1 and CDR2: SNHLY and FYNNEI. This CDR3 has 14 residues. After removal of 8 bases from V and 10 bases from J, the junction contained 11 bases not matched to a gene. The CDR3 reads CASVMGQIYSPLHF. As DNA, the CDR3 is TGTGCCAGCGTGATGGGACAGATATACTCACCCCTCCACTTT.

In regard to this clone: The identical CDR3 is also encoded by other nucleotide sequences in the sample. V gene TRBV19 combines with J gene TRBJ1-1, with a weak D call TRBD1 (6 bases). The V end was cut by 9 bases, the J end by 1 base, with 9 bases between. The germline CDR1 and CDR2 sequences are LNHDA and SQIVND (reference sequence). This CDR3 spans 12 amino acids. CDR3 region: CASKQGNTEAFF. The CDR3 DNA is TGTGCCAGCAAACAGGGGAACACTGAAGCTTTCTTT.

The chain employs TRBV4-2 and TRBJ2-6, with 7 bases aligning to TRBD1. Per the germline V gene, CDR1 is LGHNA and CDR2 is YNFKEQ. The CDR3 totals 20 residues. With 0 bases clipped from V and 0 bases from J, the junction kept 11 bases outside the gene matches. Here the CDR3 DNA reads TGTGCCAGCAGCCAAGATAAACGACAGGGTGCTTCCTCTGGGGCCAACGTCCTGACTTTC. It codes for CASSQDKRQGASSGANVLTF.

V gene TRBV14 combines with J gene TRBJ2-1; TRBD2 agrees at 8 bases. Trimming cost V 5 bases and J 3 bases; bases outside gene matches: 9. This CDR3 has 16 amino acids. Germline V gene sequence: CDR1 SGHDN, CDR2 FVKESK. This CDR3 is CASSKGFGGVYNEQFF. CDR3 nucleotides: TGTGCCAGCAGCAAAGGGTTCGGGGGGGTCTACAATGAGCAGTTCTTC.

This clone showed up just once. Here the CDR3 reads CASSADSYEQYF. CDR3 in DNA: TGTGCCAGCAGCGCGGACAGCTACGAGCAGTACTTC. The rearrangement joins TRBV9 to TRBJ2-7, with D perhaps TRBD1 (6 bases). Trimming shortened V by 3 bases and J by 3 bases, and 7 bases separated the two germline ends. Germline V CDR1 and CDR2: SGDLS, YYNGEE. The CDR3 sequence is 12 residues long.

The CDR3: CASSPAAGYYGYTF. CDR3 sequence (DNA): TGTGCCAGCAGCCCAGCCGCAGGGTACTATGGCTACACCTTC. J is TRBJ1-2 and V is TRBV27; D may be TRBD1 (5 bases). The CDR3 sequence is 14 residues long. Trimming pared 6 bases from V and 3 bases from J, leaving 14 bases between. Germline CDR1 MNHEY, CDR2 SMNVEV (reference sequence).

This sequence joins TRBV7-9 and TRBJ2-7; unclear D gene. Germline V CDR1 and CDR2: SEHNR, FQNEAQ (reference sequence). The CDR3 is 14 amino acids. V was cut by 4 bases and J by 6 bases, with 16 bases left in between. The CDR3 reads CASSSKSVASEQYF. CDR3 in DNA: TGTGCCAGCAGCTCGAAATCCGTGGCTAGCGAGCAGTACTTC.

The genes are TRBV9 and TRBJ1-4, with 10 nucleotides matching TRBD1. The germline V gene has CDR1 SGDLS and CDR2 YYNGEE. V shed 1 base and J 10 bases; nucleotides not matched to a gene: 7. The CDR3 contains 15 residues. Here the CDR3 reads CASSVTGTGDGKLFF. In DNA form, the CDR3 reads TGTGCCAGCAGCGTAACCGGGACAGGGGATGGAAAACTGTTTTTT.

The DNA for the CDR3 is TGTGCCAGCAGCCGAGGGTCAGTTAATAGCAATCAGCCCCAGCATTTT. Amino acid sequence: CASSRGSVNSNQPQHF. The genes are TRBV21-1 and TRBJ1-5. TRBV21-1 is flagged as a pseudogene. CDR3 length: 16 residues.

CDR3 in amino acids: CASSPPGRNYEQYF. In nucleotides, the CDR3 is TGCGCCAGCAGCCCGCCGGGGAGAAATTACGAGCAGTACTTC. The genes are TRBV4-1 and TRBJ2-7, with a possible D match to TRBD2 (5 bases). Trimming shortened V by 4 bases and J by 4 bases, and 14 bases separated the two germline ends. Germline V gene lookup returns CDR1 MGHRA and CDR2 YSYEKL. The CDR3 extends over 14 amino acids.

The V gene is TRBV4-1, the J gene TRBJ1-1; D perhaps matches TRBD1 (6 bases). Germline CDR1 MGHRA, CDR2 YSYEKL. V gave up 8 bases and J gave up 1 base, with 17 bases separating them. This CDR3 is built from 15 residues. The CDR3 spells CASHIAQGTNTEAFF. DNA of the CDR3: TGCGCCAGCCACATAGCTCAGGGGACGAACACTGAAGCTTTCTTT.

CDR3 sequence: CASRDGGLTGELFF. The CDR3 DNA reads as TGTGCCAGCAGGGACGGGGGATTGACCGGGGAGCTGTTTTTT. This rearrangement joins TRBV6-5 to TRBJ2-2, with D possibly TRBD2 on 6 matching bases. CDR1 and CDR2 from the germline V gene are MNHEY and SVGAGI. The V and J ends lost 6 bases and 5 bases respectively, with 13 bases between them. This CDR3 comprises 14 residues.

CDR3 sequence reads: CASSLGQGLYNEQFF. CDR3 coding DNA: TGTGCCAGCAGCCTTGGACAGGGTCTATACAATGAGCAGTTCTTC. The rearrangement joins TRBV27 to TRBJ2-1; 8 nucleotides agree with TRBD1. The germline gives CDR1 MNHEY, CDR2 SMNVEV (reference sequence). CDR3 length: 15 residues. The V gene end was trimmed by 6 bases and the J gene end by 4 bases; junction bases not matched to a gene: 8.

The genes are TRBV7-6 and TRBJ1-1; D remains ambiguous. CDR3 length: 17 amino acids. Germline V CDR1 and CDR2: SGHVS, FNYEAQ. The germline V and J ends were trimmed by 1 base and 0 bases, with 15 bases remaining between them. The CDR3 is CASSLGQWRSLNTEAFF. The CDR3 DNA sequence: TGTGCCAGCAGCTTAGGGCAGTGGAGGAGCCTGAACACTGAAGCTTTCTTT.

The J gene is TRBJ1-1, the V gene TRBV10-3; D perhaps matches TRBD1 (5 bases). Germline V gene sequence: CDR1 ENHRY, CDR2 SYGVKD. V was shortened by 6 bases and J by 7 bases, with 21 bases between the two germline ends. CDR3 length: 15 residues. For the CDR3, the DNA is TGTGCCATCAGAGCGACGGGGGGATCGCAGCATGAAGCTTTCTTT. Translating it yields CAIRATGGSQHEAFF.